The 31 T cell receptor beta chains below all came from one sample that was sequenced in a study of spatial heterogeneity in lung cancer. Time point: sample taken at primary tumor resection. Without sorting, whole RNA was sequenced from tumor, nontumor lung or frozen PBMC. TCRdb redid the calling of the 5' RACE reads with MiXCR, one entry per CDR3 protein. The top ten hold 5% to 7.5% of the sample, which has 65,000 to 85,000 distinct CDR3 sequences, approximately 20% seen once. Sequenced here: PBMCs, sampled at surgery. These receptors all come from a male donor with early-stage non-small cell lung cancer.

This clonotype was observed a few times. V and J are TRBV4-2 and TRBJ2-3, with 10 nucleotides matching TRBD2. V dropped 1 base and J dropped 4; count of bases not matched to a gene: 2. The germline gives CDR1 LGHNA, CDR2 YNFKEQ. This CDR3 is built from 15 residues. In DNA form, the CDR3 reads TGTGCCAGCAGCCAAGTAGCGGGGGGCGCAGATACGCAGTATTTT. Translated, it gives CASSQVAGGADTQYF.

This clonotype showed up just a few times. Written as DNA, the CDR3 is TGCGCCAGCAGCACCGGGACAGGGGTATCCGAGCAGTACTTC. It is translated as CASSTGTGVSEQYF. V usage is TRBV5-1 and J usage is TRBJ2-7; 10 positions agree with TRBD1. This CDR3 has 14 amino acids. V lost 4 bases, J lost 6 bases, and 7 bases stayed unmatched. The V gene's germline CDR1 is SGHRS and CDR2 YFSETQ.

This chain uses TRBV7-2 with TRBJ1-6; TRBD1 matches at 9 bases. With V trimmed by 4 bases and J by 12 bases, 10 bases remained unmatched. CDR1 and CDR2 (germline): SGHTA, FQGNSA. The CDR3 totals 15 residues. CDR3 sequence (DNA): TGTGCCAGCAGCTCCCCGGGACAGGGAAGGGGACCCCTCCACTTT. Its protein is CASSSPGQGRGPLHF.

This clonotype showed up just a few times. The chain has TRBV29-1 and TRBJ2-3; D could derive from TRBD1 or TRBD2 (5 bases each). The CDR3 totals 14 residues. Germline CDR1 reads SQVTM; CDR2 reads ANQGSEA. Trimming shortened V by 6 bases and J by 4 bases, and 17 bases separated the two germline ends. The CDR3 loop reads CSVDITGGSDTQYF. Written as DNA, the CDR3 is TGCAGCGTCGATATAACAGGAGGATCAGATACGCAGTATTTT.

The chain couples TRBV3-1 to TRBJ1-2; maybe TRBD1 (5 bases). The CDR3 totals 17 residues. With 2 bases removed from V and 4 bases from J, the gap between germline ends came to 20 bases. Germline assignment: CDR1 LGHDT and CDR2 YNNKEL (reference sequence). The CDR3 reads CASSQHHGGARGYGYTF. The CDR3 DNA is TGTGCCAGCAGCCAACACCACGGAGGGGCGCGGGGCTATGGCTACACCTTC.

This chain uses TRBV11-2 with TRBJ2-3, with D possibly matching TRBD1 (7 bases). The CDR3 is 14 residues long. Trimming removed 1 base at V and 6 bases at J, with 11 bases between. Germline CDR1 SGHAT, CDR2 FQNNGV. CDR3 sequence: CASSLVPGGDTQYF. The CDR3 DNA follows: TGTGCCAGCAGCTTAGTTCCAGGGGGGGATACGCAGTATTTT.

This chain uses TRBV28 with TRBJ2-7; D unclear. CDR1 MDHEN and CDR2 SYDVKM come from the germline V gene. CDR3 length: 15 residues. With 4 bases removed from V and 5 bases from J, the gap between germline ends came to 18 bases. The CDR3 sequence is CASSSRVGIVDEQYF. The CDR3 coding sequence is TGTGCCAGCAGTTCACGGGTGGGAATCGTCGACGAGCAGTACTTC.

This clonotype was counted many times. The rearrangement joins TRBV29-1 to TRBJ2-3; TRBD2 is a possible D gene (5 bases). The V gene lost 3 bases and the J gene lost 3 bases, with 13 bases spanning the gap. This CDR3 has 14 residues. The V gene's germline CDR1 is SQVTM and CDR2 ANQGSEA. CDR3 residues: CSVEGRGGTDTQYF. The CDR3 region has the DNA TGCAGCGTTGAGGGCCGGGGTGGAACAGATACGCAGTATTTT.

This clonotype came up a few times. The chain links TRBV18 to TRBJ2-7, with 8 bases that match TRBD1. Germline values: CDR1 KGHSH, CDR2 LQKENI. This CDR3 has 14 residues. V lost 3 bases, J lost 1 base, and 2 bases stayed unmatched. The CDR3 bases are TGTGCCAGCTCACCCCGGGACAGGTCCTACGAGCAGTACTTC. It yields the protein CASSPRDRSYEQYF. Combining the CDR3 with reference TRBV18 and TRBJ2-7 gives the whole variable domain NAGVMQNPRHLVRRRGQEARLRCSPMKGHSHVYWYRQLPEEGLKFMVYLQKENIIDESGMPKERFSAEFPKEGPSILRIQQVVRGDSAAYFCASSPRDRSYEQYFGPGTRLTVT.

The J gene is TRBJ2-1, the V gene TRBV4-1, with D maybe TRBD2 (6 bases). The germline V and J ends were trimmed by 1 base and 9 bases, with 22 bases remaining between them. The CDR3 length is 17 residues. The germline CDR1 and CDR2 sequences are MGHRA and YSYEKL. Here the CDR3 reads CASSQVGGILPRGEQFF. CDR3 nucleotide sequence: TGCGCCAGCAGCCAAGTGGGGGGAATCCTTCCCCGCGGTGAGCAGTTCTTC.

V usage is TRBV5-1 and J usage is TRBJ2-7; D is uncertain. This CDR3 contains 14 residues. V was pared by 1 base and J by 0 bases, with 8 bases between. Germline V gene sequence: CDR1 SGHRS, CDR2 YFSETQ. The CDR3 loop is CASSLILSSYEQYF. The CDR3 coding sequence is TGCGCCAGCAGCTTGATATTAAGCTCCTACGAGCAGTACTTC.

There are a few counts of this clonotype. The chain recombines TRBV5-1 with TRBJ2-6, with 7 bases identical to TRBD1. The length of the CDR3 is 16 residues. The trim removed 0 bases at V and 2 bases at J, leaving 2 bases unmatched. The V gene's germline CDR1 is SGHRS and CDR2 YFSETQ. CDR3: CASSLDGTAGANVLTF. The CDR3 region has the DNA TGCGCCAGCAGCTTGGACGGGACAGCTGGGGCCAACGTCCTGACTTTC. The variable domain in full, with the rest retrieved from reference TRBV5-1 and TRBJ2-6, is KAGVTQTPRYLIKTRGQQVTLSCSPISGHRSVSWYQQTPGQGLQFLFEYFSETQRNKGNFPGRFSGRQFSNSRSEMNVSTLELGDSALYLCASSLDGTAGANVLTFGAGSRLTVL.

The sample holds many counts of this clonotype. This chain connects TRBV7-9 to TRBJ1-4; 7 bases match TRBD1. V shed 5 bases, J shed 2 bases, and the junction held 5 bases outside the gene matches. Germline loops: CDR1 SEHNR, CDR2 FQNEAQ (reference sequence). The CDR3 is 15 residues long. CDR3 residues: CASSAGTATNEKLFF. In DNA, the CDR3 is TGTGCCAGCAGCGCCGGGACAGCGACTAATGAAAAACTGTTTTTT.

This clonotype appeared a few times. The V call is TRBV7-9, the J call TRBJ1-4; 10 positions match TRBD1. V was pared by 6 bases and J by 8 bases, with 3 bases of the junction left unmatched. Per germline, CDR1 SEHNR and CDR2 FQNEAQ (reference sequence). The CDR3 is 13 amino acids. CDR3 DNA: TGTGCCAGCAGTGGGACAGGGGACGAAAAACTGTTTTTT. Amino acid sequence: CASSGTGDEKLFF.

This rearrangement joins TRBV28 to TRBJ1-2; D is possibly TRBD1 (5 bases). The CDR3 loop spans 12 amino acids. The germline gives CDR1 MDHEN, CDR2 SYDVKM. Trimming removed 6 bases from V and 3 bases from J, with 8 bases in between. For the CDR3, the DNA is TGTGCCAGCAGGGCAGGGCACTATGGCTACACCTTC. Its protein product is CASRAGHYGYTF.

This clonotype was recorded a few times. The chain employs TRBV20-1 and TRBJ2-1, with D unclear. The CDR3 has 12 amino acids. The V end lost 3 bases, the J end lost 8 bases, and 11 bases lay between the germline ends. Germline V gives CDR1 DFQATT, CDR2 SNEGSKA (reference sequence). The chain's CDR3 is CSARSFGDEQFF. CDR3 bases: TGCAGTGCTAGGTCCTTCGGCGATGAGCAGTTCTTC.

In its sample, this clonotype was seen a few times. The genes are TRBV6-2 or TRBV6-3 and TRBJ1-5; D might be TRBD1 (6 bases). The CDR3 is 14 amino acids. The germline CDR1 and CDR2 sequences are MNHEY and SVGEGT. V was pared by 7 bases and J by 7 bases, with 17 bases between. CDR3 protein: CASNSGRGRQPQHF. The CDR3 coding sequence is TGTGCCAGCAACTCGGGCAGGGGACGGCAGCCCCAGCATTTT.

This clonotype has more than one count but fewer than ten. This rearrangement joins TRBV28 to TRBJ1-4; D is unclear. This CDR3 is built from 10 residues. Germline V gives CDR1 MDHEN, CDR2 SYDVKM. The ends were cut back, 5 bases at V and 10 bases at J, with 5 bases in the middle. In nucleotides, the CDR3 is TGTGCCAGCAGTAACGGAAAACTGTTTTTT. Translated: CASSNGKLFF.

The chain links TRBV6-5 to TRBJ1-4; D uncertain. Germline V gives CDR1 MNHEY, CDR2 SVGAGI. The CDR3 contains 15 residues. Trimming stripped 0 bases from V and 8 bases from J, with 13 bases between. This CDR3 reads CASSYSSPRPEKLFF. CDR3 sequence (DNA): TGTGCCAGCAGTTACTCGAGCCCGAGGCCCGAAAAACTGTTTTTT.

The table lists this clonotype with a few counts. The chain carries TRBV27 and TRBJ2-2; D is possibly TRBD1 (5 bases). V was pared by 6 bases and J by 4 bases, with 12 bases between. From germline, CDR1 is MNHEY and CDR2 SMNVEV (reference sequence). The CDR3 runs 14 residues. The DNA of the CDR3 is TGTGCCAGCAGAGACAGACCGACCACCGGGGAGCTGTTTTTT. As protein: CASRDRPTTGELFF.

This clonotype was observed a handful of times. This chain joins TRBV5-4 and TRBJ2-7, with D perhaps matching TRBD1 (6 bases). The CDR3 consists of 16 residues. Between the trimmed V and J ends, which lost 0 bases and 0 bases, there was a span of 13 bases. The germline gives CDR1 SGHNT, CDR2 YYREEE (reference sequence). CDR3 amino acids: CASSLEWTRGSYEQYF. The CDR3 DNA follows: TGTGCCAGCAGCTTGGAGTGGACCAGGGGCTCCTACGAGCAGTACTTC.

The rearrangement links TRBV5-1 to TRBJ1-3; 7 positions match TRBD1. J lost 5 bases, V lost 0 bases, and 8 bases had no gene match. Germline CDR1 is SGHRS and CDR2 is YFSETQ. CDR3 length: 16 residues. The CDR3 is CASSLDGQALRNTIYF. CDR3 nucleotide sequence: TGCGCCAGCAGCTTGGATGGACAGGCCCTAAGAAACACCATATATTTT.

This clonotype appeared a few times. The chain employs TRBV12-3 or TRBV12-4 and TRBJ1-1; D is unclear. V was trimmed by 6 bases and J by 6 bases, leaving 14 bases between them. This CDR3 has 13 amino acids. The CDR3 reads CASRSGFGPEAFF. CDR3 nucleotide sequence: TGTGCCAGCAGATCGGGGTTCGGGCCTGAAGCTTTCTTT.

This chain connects TRBV19 to TRBJ2-1; either TRBD1 or TRBD2 may fit D (6 bases each). V was pared by 5 bases and J by 4 bases, with 15 bases between. This CDR3 is 15 amino acids long. The V gene's germline CDR1 is LNHDA and CDR2 SQIVND (reference sequence). This chain's CDR3 is CASSPRRGGYNEQFF. The CDR3 DNA sequence: TGTGCCAGTAGTCCCCGGCGAGGGGGGTACAATGAGCAGTTCTTC. The full variable domain, completed using reference TRBV19 and TRBJ2-1, is DGGITQSPKYLFRKEGQNVTLSCEQNLNHDAMYWYRQDPGQGLRLIYYSQIVNDFQKGDIAEGYSVSREKKESFPLTVTSAQKNPTAFYLCASSPRRGGYNEQFFGPGTRLTVL.

This sequence joins TRBV2 and TRBJ2-7; no reliable D call. The CDR3 contains 11 residues. The V gene's germline CDR1 is SNHLY and CDR2 FYNNEI. V lost 7 bases and J lost 3, with 7 bases in between. For the CDR3, the DNA is TGTGCCAGCACGGGCCGCTACGAGCAGTACTTC. Its protein is CASTGRYEQYF.

The chain combines TRBV6-5 with TRBJ2-3, with a possible D match to TRBD2 (5 bases). The CDR3 loop spans 12 amino acids. The germline V and J ends were trimmed by 7 bases and 1 base, with 6 bases remaining between them. Per the germline V gene, CDR1 is MNHEY and CDR2 is SVGAGI. The CDR3 region is CASTGGTDTQYF. CDR3 DNA sequence: TGTGCCAGCACCGGGGGCACAGATACGCAGTATTTT.

Here the CDR3 reads CASTRSGSYEQYF. CDR3 in DNA: TGTGCCAGCACGCGATCGGGCTCCTACGAGCAGTACTTC. The chain carries TRBV2 and TRBJ2-7; D unresolved. V lost 7 bases and J lost 0, with 10 bases in between. This CDR3 spans 13 amino acids. Germline values: CDR1 SNHLY, CDR2 FYNNEI.

The V and J genes are TRBV28 and TRBJ2-2; 16 nucleotides match TRBD2. The V and J ends lost 4 bases and 4 bases, in that order; junction bases with no gene match: 9. Germline V gene data show CDR1 as MDHEN and CDR2 as SYDVKM. This CDR3 has 19 residues. This CDR3 is CASSSPGLAGGPGTGELFF. CDR3 in DNA: TGTGCCAGCAGTTCCCCGGGACTAGCGGGAGGGCCCGGCACCGGGGAGCTGTTTTTT.

This clonotype was found many times. The CDR3 coding sequence is TGTGCCAGCTCGCGGGACACGGTGCAGTACTTC. The encoded protein is CASSRDTVQYF. The chain joins TRBV18 to TRBJ2-7; D is possibly TRBD1 or TRBD2 (6 bases each). The CDR3 covers 11 residues. The V and J ends lost 6 bases and 9 bases respectively, with 12 bases between them. Germline V gives CDR1 KGHSH, CDR2 LQKENI.

The chain combines TRBV5-1 with TRBJ1-2; D gene ambiguous. The CDR3 length is 13 residues. Germline V lookup: CDR1 SGHRS, CDR2 YFSETQ. The V end was cut by 0 bases, the J end by 1 base, with 4 bases between. In DNA form, the CDR3 reads TGCGCCAGCAGCTTGGCGGTTAACTATGGCTACACCTTC. This sequence encodes CASSLAVNYGYTF.

This chain connects TRBV7-9 to TRBJ1-3; no clear D gene. V was shortened by 0 bases and J by 0 bases, with 6 bases between the two germline ends. Germline values: CDR1 SEHNR, CDR2 FQNEAQ (reference sequence). The CDR3 contains 15 residues. Here the CDR3 reads CASSLAGYSGNTIYF. The DNA of the CDR3 is TGTGCCAGCAGCTTAGCGGGGTACTCTGGAAACACCATATATTTT. The full variable domain, in which reference TRBV7-9 and TRBJ1-3 provide the parts outside the CDR3, is DTGVSQNPRHKITKRGQNVTFRCDPISEHNRLYWYRQTLGQGPEFLTYFQNEAQLEKSRLLSDRFSAERPKGSFSTLEIQRTEQGDSAMYLCASSLAGYSGNTIYFGEGSWLTVV.